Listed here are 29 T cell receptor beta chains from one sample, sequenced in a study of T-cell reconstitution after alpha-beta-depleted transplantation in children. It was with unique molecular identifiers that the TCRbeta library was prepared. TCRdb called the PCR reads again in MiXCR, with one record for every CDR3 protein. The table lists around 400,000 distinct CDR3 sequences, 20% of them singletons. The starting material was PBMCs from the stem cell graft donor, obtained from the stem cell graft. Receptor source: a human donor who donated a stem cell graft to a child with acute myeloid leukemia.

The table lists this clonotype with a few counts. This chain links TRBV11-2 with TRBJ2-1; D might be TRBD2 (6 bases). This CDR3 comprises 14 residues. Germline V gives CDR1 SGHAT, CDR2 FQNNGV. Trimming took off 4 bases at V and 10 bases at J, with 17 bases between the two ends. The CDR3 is CASSSSPHLAEQFF. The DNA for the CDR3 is TGTGCCAGCAGCTCCTCCCCCCACCTAGCGGAGCAGTTCTTC. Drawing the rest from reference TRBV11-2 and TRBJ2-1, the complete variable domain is EAGVAQSPRYKIIEKRQSVAFWCNPISGHATLYWYQQILGQGPKLLIQFQNNGVVDDSQLPKDRFSAERLKGVDSTLKIQPAKLEDSAVYLCASSSSPHLAEQFFGPGTRLTVL.

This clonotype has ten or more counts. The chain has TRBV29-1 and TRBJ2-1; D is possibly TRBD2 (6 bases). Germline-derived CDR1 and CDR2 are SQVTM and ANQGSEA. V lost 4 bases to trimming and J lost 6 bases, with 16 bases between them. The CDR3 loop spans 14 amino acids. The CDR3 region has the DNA TGCAGCGTTGTACGGGACTTATCCCCCAATGAGCAGTTCTTC. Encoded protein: CSVVRDLSPNEQFF.

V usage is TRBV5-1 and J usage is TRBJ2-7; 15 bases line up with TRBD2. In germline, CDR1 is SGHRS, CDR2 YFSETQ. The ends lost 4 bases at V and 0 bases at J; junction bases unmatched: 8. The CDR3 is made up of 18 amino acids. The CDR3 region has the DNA TGCGCCAGCAGCCCGCCCGGGACTAGCGGGAGGACCTCCTACGAGCAGTACTTC. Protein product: CASSPPGTSGRTSYEQYF.

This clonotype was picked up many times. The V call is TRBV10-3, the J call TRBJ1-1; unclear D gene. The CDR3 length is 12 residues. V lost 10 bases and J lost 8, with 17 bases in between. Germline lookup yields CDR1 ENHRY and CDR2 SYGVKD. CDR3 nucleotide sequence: TGTGCCACCAGCCCCGGGGAAAAGGAAGCTTTCTTT. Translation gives CATSPGEKEAFF.

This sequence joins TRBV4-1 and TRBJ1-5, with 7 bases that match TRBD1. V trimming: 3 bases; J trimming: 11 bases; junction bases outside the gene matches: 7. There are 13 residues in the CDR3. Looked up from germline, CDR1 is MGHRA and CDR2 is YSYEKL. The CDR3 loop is CASSQTGLSAQHF. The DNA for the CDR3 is TGCGCCAGCAGCCAGACAGGGTTGTCGGCCCAGCATTTT.

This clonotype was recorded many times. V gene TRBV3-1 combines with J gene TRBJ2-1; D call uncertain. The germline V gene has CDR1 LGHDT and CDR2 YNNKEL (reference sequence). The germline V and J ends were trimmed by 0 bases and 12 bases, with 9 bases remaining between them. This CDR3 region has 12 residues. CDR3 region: CASSQDDSWQFF. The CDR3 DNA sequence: TGTGCCAGCAGCCAAGACGATAGCTGGCAGTTCTTC.

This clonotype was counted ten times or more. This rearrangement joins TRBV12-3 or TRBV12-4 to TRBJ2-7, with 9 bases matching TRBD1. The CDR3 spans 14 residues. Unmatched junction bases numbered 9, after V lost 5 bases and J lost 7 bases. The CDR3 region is CASSQTGGLAEQYF. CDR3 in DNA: TGTGCCAGCAGTCAGACAGGGGGGTTGGCGGAGCAGTACTTC.

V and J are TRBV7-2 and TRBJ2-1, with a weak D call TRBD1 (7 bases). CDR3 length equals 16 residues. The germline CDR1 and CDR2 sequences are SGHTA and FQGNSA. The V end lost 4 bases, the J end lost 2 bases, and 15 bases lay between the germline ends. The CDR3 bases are TGTGCCAGCAGCTCGCAGGGGGGCACAACCTACAATGAGCAGTTCTTC. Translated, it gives CASSSQGGTTYNEQFF.

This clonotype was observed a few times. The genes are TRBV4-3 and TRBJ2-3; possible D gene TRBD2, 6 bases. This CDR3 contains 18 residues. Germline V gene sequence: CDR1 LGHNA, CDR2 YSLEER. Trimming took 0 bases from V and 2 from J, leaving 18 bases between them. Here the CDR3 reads CASSQDPTGGQNTDTQYF. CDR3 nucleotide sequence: TGCGCCAGCAGCCAAGATCCTACAGGAGGGCAAAACACAGATACGCAGTATTTT.

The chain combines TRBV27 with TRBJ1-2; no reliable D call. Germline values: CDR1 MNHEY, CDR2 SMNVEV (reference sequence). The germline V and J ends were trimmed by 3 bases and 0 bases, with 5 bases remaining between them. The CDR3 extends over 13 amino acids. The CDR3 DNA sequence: TGTGCCAGCAGTTTGATAGCTAACTATGGCTACACCTTC. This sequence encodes CASSLIANYGYTF.

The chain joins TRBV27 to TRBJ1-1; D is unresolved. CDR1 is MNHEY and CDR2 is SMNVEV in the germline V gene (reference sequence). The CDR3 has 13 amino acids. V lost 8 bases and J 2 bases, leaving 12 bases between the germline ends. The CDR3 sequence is CASVDGYNTEAFF. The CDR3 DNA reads TGTGCCAGCGTGGACGGTTATAACACTGAAGCTTTCTTT.

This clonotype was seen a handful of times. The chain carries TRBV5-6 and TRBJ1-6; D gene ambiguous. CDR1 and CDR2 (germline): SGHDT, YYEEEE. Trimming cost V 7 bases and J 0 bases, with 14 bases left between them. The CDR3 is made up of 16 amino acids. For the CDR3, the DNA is TGTGCCAGCTGGGTGACCGGGAGCTCCTATAATTCACCCCTCCACTTT. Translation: CASWVTGSSYNSPLHF.

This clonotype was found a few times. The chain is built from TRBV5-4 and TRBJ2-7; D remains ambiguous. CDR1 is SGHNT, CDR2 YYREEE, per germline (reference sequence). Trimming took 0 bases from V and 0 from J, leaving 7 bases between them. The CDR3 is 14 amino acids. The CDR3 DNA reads TGTGCCAGCAGCTTGGCCGGCTACTCCTACGAGCAGTACTTC. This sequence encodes CASSLAGYSYEQYF.

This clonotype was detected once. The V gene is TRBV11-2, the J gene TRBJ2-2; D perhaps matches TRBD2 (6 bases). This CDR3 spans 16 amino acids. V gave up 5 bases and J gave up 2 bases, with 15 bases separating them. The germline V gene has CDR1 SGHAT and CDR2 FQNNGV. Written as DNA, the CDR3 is TGTGCCAGCAGCCAAACTAGCACCGAAAACACCGGGGAGCTGTTTTTT. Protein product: CASSQTSTENTGELFF.

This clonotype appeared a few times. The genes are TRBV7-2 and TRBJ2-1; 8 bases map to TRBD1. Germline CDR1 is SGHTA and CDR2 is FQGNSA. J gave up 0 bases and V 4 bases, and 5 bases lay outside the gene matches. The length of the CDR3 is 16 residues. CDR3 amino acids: CASSWNGQGSYNEQFF. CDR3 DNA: TGTGCCAGCAGCTGGAACGGACAGGGCTCCTACAATGAGCAGTTCTTC.

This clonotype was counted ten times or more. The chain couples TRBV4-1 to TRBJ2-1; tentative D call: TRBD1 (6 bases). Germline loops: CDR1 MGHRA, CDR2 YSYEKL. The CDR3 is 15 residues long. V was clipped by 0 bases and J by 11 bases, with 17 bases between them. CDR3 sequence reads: CASSQDRGEQGKQFF. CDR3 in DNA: TGCGCCAGCAGCCAAGATCGAGGGGAACAGGGAAAGCAGTTCTTC.

The CDR3 sequence is CASSLGPGMGTDTQYF. CDR3 nucleotides: TGTGCCAGCAGCTTAGGGCCGGGAATGGGCACAGATACGCAGTATTTT. The chain combines TRBV7-2 with TRBJ2-3; D might be TRBD2 (5 bases). Germline V CDR1 and CDR2: SGHTA, FQGNSA. CDR3 length: 16 amino acids. Trimming took 1 base from V and 1 from J, leaving 12 bases between them.

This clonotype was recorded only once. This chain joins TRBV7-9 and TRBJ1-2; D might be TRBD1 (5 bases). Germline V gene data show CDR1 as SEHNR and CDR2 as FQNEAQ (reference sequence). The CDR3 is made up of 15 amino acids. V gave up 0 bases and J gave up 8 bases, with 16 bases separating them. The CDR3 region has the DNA TGTGCCAGCAGCTTAGCGCTGTTGCAGAGGGGAGGCTACACCTTC. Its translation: CASSLALLQRGGYTF.

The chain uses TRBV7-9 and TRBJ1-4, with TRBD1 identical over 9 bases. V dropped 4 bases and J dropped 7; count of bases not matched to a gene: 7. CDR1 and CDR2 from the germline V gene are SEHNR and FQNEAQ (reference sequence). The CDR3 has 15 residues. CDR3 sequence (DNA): TGTGCCAGCAGCTGCTCAGGACAGGGGTGTGAAAAACTGTTTTTT. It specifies CASSCSGQGCEKLFF.

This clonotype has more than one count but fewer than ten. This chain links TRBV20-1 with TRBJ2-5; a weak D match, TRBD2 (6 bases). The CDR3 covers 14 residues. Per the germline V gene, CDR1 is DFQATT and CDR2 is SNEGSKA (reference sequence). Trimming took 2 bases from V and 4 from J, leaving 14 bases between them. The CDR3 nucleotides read TGCAGTGCTAGACTAGCGCACTTTCCAGAGACCCAGTACTTC. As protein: CSARLAHFPETQYF.

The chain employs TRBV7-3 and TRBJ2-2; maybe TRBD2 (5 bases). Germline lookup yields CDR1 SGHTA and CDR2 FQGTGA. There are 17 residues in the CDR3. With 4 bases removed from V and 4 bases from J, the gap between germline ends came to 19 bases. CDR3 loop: CASSSRPGSGSTGELFF. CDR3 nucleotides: TGTGCCAGCAGCTCCAGGCCGGGGTCCGGATCCACCGGGGAGCTGTTTTTT.

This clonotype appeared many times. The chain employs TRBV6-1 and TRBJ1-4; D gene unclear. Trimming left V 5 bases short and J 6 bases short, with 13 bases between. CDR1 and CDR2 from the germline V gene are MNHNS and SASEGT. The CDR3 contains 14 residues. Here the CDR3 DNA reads TGTGCCAGCAGTCGCACGCGCGGAGATGAAAAACTGTTTTTT. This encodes CASSRTRGDEKLFF.

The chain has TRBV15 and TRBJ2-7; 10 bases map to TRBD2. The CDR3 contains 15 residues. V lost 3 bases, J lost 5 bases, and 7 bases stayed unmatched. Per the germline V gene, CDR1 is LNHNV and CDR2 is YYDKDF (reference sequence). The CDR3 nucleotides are TGTGCCACCAGCAGTCCCTGGACTAGCGGAGACGAGCAGTACTTC. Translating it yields CATSSPWTSGDEQYF. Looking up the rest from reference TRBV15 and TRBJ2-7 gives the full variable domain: DAMVIQNPRYQVTQFGKPVTLSCSQTLNHNVMYWYQQKSSQAPKLLFHYYDKDFNNEADTPDNFQSRRPNTSFCFLDIRSPGLGDTAMYLCATSSPWTSGDEQYFGPGTRLTVT.

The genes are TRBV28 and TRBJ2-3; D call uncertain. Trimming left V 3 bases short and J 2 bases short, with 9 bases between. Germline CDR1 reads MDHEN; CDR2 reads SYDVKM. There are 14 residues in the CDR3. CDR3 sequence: CASSFVKLTDTQYF. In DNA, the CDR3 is TGTGCCAGCAGTTTCGTTAAACTCACAGATACGCAGTATTTT.

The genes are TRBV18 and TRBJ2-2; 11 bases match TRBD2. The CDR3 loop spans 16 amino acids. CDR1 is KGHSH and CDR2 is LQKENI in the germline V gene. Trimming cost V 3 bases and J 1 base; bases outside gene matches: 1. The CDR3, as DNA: TGTGCCAGCTCACCCGGACTAGCGGGGAACACCGGGGAGCTGTTTTTT. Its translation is CASSPGLAGNTGELFF.

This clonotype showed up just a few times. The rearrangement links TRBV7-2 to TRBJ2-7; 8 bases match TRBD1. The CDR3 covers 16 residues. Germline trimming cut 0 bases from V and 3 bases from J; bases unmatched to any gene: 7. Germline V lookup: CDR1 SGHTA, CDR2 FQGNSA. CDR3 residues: CASSLAVTGQGYEQYF. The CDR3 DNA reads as TGTGCCAGCAGCTTAGCTGTAACAGGACAGGGCTACGAGCAGTACTTC.

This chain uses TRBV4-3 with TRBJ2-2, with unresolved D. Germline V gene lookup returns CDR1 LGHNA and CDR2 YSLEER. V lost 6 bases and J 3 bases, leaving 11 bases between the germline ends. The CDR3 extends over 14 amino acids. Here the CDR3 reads CASRTVMDTGELFF. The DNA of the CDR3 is TGCGCCAGCAGGACGGTCATGGACACCGGGGAGCTGTTTTTT.

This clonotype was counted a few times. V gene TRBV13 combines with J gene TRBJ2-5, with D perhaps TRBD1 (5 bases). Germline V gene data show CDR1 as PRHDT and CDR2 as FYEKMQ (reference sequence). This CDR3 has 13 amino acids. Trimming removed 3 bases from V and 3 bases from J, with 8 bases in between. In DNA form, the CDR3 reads TGTGCCAGCAGCTTGGAAGGGGAAGAGACCCAGTACTTC. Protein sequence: CASSLEGEETQYF. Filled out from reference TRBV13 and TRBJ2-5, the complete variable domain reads AAGVIQSPRHLIKEKRETATLKCYPIPRHDTVYWYQQGPGQDPQFLISFYEKMQSDKGSIPDRFSAQQFSDYHSELNMSSLELGDSALYFCASSLEGEETQYFGPGTRLLVL.

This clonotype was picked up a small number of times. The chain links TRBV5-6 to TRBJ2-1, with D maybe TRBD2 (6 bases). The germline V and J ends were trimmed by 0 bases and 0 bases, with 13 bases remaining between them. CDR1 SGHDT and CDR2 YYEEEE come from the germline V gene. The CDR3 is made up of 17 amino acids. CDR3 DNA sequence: TGTGCCAGCAGCTTGGATCCAGCGGGTAGCTCCTACAATGAGCAGTTCTTC. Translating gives CASSLDPAGSSYNEQFF.